This T cell receptor beta chain was sequenced for a study of patients and donors after allogeneic stem cell transplantation. TCRdb redid the calling of the RT-PCR reads with MiXCR, one entry per CDR3 protein. The table includes about a million distinct CDR3 sequences, roughly 18% detected once. The CDR3 spans 17 residues. Germline CDR1 reads SGHRS; CDR2 reads YFSETQ. Trimming stripped 1 base from V and 0 bases from J, with 11 bases between. Material: blood, either unsorted or a sorted T cell fraction (not recorded which). The chain joins TRBV5-1 to TRBJ1-6; D gene uncertain. This receptor was identified in a human donor who was either an allogeneic HSCT recipient or a stem cell or donor lymphocyte infusion donor (not recorded which). It is not recorded whose cells these are; they may come from a transplant donor. The CDR3 region is CASSLMEASSYNSPLHF. In DNA, the CDR3 is TGCGCCAGCAGCTTGATGGAGGCCAGCTCCTATAATTCACCCCTCCACTTT.